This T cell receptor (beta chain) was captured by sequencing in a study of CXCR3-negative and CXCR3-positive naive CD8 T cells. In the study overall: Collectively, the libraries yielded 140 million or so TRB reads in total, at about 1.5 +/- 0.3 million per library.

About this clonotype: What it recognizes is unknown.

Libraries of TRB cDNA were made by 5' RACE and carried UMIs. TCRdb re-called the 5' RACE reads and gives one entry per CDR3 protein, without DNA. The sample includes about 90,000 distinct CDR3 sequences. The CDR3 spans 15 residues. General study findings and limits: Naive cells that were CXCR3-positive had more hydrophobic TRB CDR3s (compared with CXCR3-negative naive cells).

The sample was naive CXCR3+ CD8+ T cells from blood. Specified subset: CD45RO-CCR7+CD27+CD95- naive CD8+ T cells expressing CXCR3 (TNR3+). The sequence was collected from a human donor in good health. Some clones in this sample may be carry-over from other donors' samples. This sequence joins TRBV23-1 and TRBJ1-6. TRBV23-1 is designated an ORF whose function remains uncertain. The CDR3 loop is CASSQGDSYNSPLHF.